Listed below are T cell receptor beta chains from one sample, sequenced in a study of shared clonotypes between healthy human individuals. This table comes from immunoSEQ multiplex PCR, and its TCRdb copy is limited to in-frame clones, with some not included. This sample has roughly 2,300,000 clones, with less than 95% found just once. Specimen: naive CD4+ T cells from PBMCs. The receptors were sampled from a man aged 18 to 29 in good health. Some clones in this sample may be carry-over from other donors' samples. Each CDR3 is given with its conserved first and last residue. D genes are given only for firm matches.

>TRBJ2-2|TRBV27|TRBD1|16
TGTGCCAGCAGTACCTACAGGGGGCTGGGCACCGGGGAGCTGTTTTTT
CASSTYRGLGTGELFF
>TRBJ2-7|TRBV10-3|TRBD2|15
TGTGCCGCCGGACGGGCGGGACTAGCAGGCTACGAGCAGTACTTC
CAAGRAGLAGYEQYF
>TRBJ1-4|TRBV6-1|TRBD1|15
TGTGCCAGCAGCCCCAGGGGGCTAACTAATGAAAAACTGTTTTTT
CASSPRGLTNEKLFF
>TRBJ2-7|TRBV4-2|TRBD1|15
TGTGCCAGCAGCCAGACAGACAGGGGGCCCTACGAGCAGTACTTC
CASSQTDRGPYEQYF
>TRBJ2-2|TRBV5-1|TRBD1|17
TGCGCCAGCAGCTTGATAACAGGGGGAACGAACACCGGGGAGCTGTTTTTT
CASSLITGGTNTGELFF
>TRBJ2-7|TRBV19|.|12
TGTGCCACCAAGAACGTTTGGGACGAGCAGTACTTC
CATKNVWDEQYF
>TRBJ2-1|TRBV7-2|.|13
TGTGCCAGCAGCTTATTCGACAGTTCGGTTGCGTTCTTC
CASSLFDSSVAFF
>TRBJ1-5|TRBV7-2|.|15
TGTGCCAGCAGCCCAGATGCCCTCTTGAGTCAGCCCCAGCATTTT
CASSPDALLSQPQHF
>TRBJ2-7|TRBV4-3|TRBD1|15
TGCGCCAGCAGCCAAGAACGAATTACAGGGGCCGAGCAGTACTTC
CASSQERITGAEQYF
>TRBJ2-5|TRBV4-2|TRBD1|15
TGTGCCAGCAGCCATTCCGGGACAGGGGAAGAGACCCAGTACTTC
CASSHSGTGEETQYF
>TRBJ2-7|TRBV28|.|13
TGTGCCAGCAGTTTAGGGATAACGAAGAAGCAGTACTTC
CASSLGITKKQYF
>TRBJ1-4|TRBV7-8|.|15
TGTGCCAGCAGCTTAAGTGCAGTTCGAGGTGAAAAACTGTTTTTT
CASSLSAVRGEKLFF
>TRBJ2-4|TRBV7-2|.|12
TGTGCCAGCAGCTTAGGAGAGTACATTCAGTACTTC
CASSLGEYIQYF
>TRBJ2-1|TRBV2|.|13
TGTGCCAGCAGTGGGATAGCCTACAATGAGCAGTTCTTC
CASSGIAYNEQFF
>TRBJ1-1|TRBV19|.|15
TGTGCCAGTAGTATTAGGACTCGGGGGCTCGGTGAAGCTTTCTTT
CASSIRTRGLGEAFF